A single sample gave rise to the 31 T cell receptor beta chains below, sequenced in a study of OX40 agonist ivuxolimab in advanced cancers. Profiling relied on immunoSEQ multiplex PCR, and the TCRdb table lists in-frame clones only, not all of them. The top ten hold 2% to 2.5% of the sample, which has 74,000 or so clones, around 83% seen once. Specimen: CD4+ or CD8+ T cells sorted from blood, collected in a trial of the OX40 agonist ivuxolimab. The receptor source for this set is an adult with an advanced solid tumor such as melanoma, head and neck, liver or kidney cancer.

The V gene is TRBV6-5, the J gene TRBJ2-1; D might be TRBD2 (6 bases). The V gene's germline CDR1 is MNHEY and CDR2 SVGAGI. V was pared by 6 bases and J by 3 bases, with 15 bases between. The CDR3 has 15 residues. For the CDR3, the DNA is TGTGCCAGCAGCCGCGGGGCGGAAATCTACAATGAGCAGTTCTTC. This encodes CASSRGAEIYNEQFF.

The genes are TRBV6-1 and TRBJ1-2; 8 bases agree with TRBD1. The V segment lost 7 bases and the J segment 8 bases; nucleotides outside the gene matches: 9. Germline values: CDR1 MNHNS, CDR2 SASEGT. The CDR3 is 13 residues long. The CDR3 here is CASTLGDRSGYTF. The CDR3 DNA reads as TGTGCCAGCACCCTAGGGGACAGGTCCGGCTACACCTTC.

The V and J genes are TRBV10-3 and TRBJ2-1; TRBD2 matches at 11 bases. From germline, CDR1 is ENHRY and CDR2 SYGVKD. Germline trimming cut 4 bases from V and 2 bases from J; bases unmatched to any gene: 4. The CDR3 covers 16 residues. CDR3: CAISVTSGRAYNEQFF. The CDR3 region has the DNA TGTGCCATCAGTGTAACTAGCGGGAGAGCCTACAATGAGCAGTTCTTC.

V is TRBV9 and J is TRBJ2-2; no clear D gene. The germline V gene has CDR1 SGDLS and CDR2 YYNGEE. Trimming stripped 0 bases from V and 6 bases from J, with 9 bases between. This CDR3 spans 14 amino acids. The CDR3 bases are TGTGCCAGCAGCGTAGTGGTCAATGCCGGGGAGCTGTTTTTT. It is translated as CASSVVVNAGELFF. Full variable domain (remainder filled in from reference TRBV9 and TRBJ2-2): DSGVTQTPKHLITATGQRVTLRCSPRSGDLSVYWYQQSLDQGLQFLIQYYNGEERAKGNILERFSAQQFPDLHSELNLSSLELGDSALYFCASSVVVNAGELFFGEGSRLTVL.

The chain is built from TRBV27 and TRBJ2-1; TRBD1 agrees at 8 bases. This CDR3 has 14 amino acids. With 8 bases clipped from V and 5 bases from J, the junction kept 8 bases outside the gene matches. CDR1 and CDR2 from the germline V gene are MNHEY and SMNVEV (reference sequence). CDR3 sequence: CASAPDRVDNEQFF. CDR3 in DNA: TGTGCCAGCGCCCCGGACAGGGTTGACAATGAGCAGTTCTTC.

J is TRBJ2-3 and V is TRBV7-3; TRBD2 aligns across 7 bases. The V gene end was trimmed by 4 bases and the J gene end by 1 base; junction bases not matched to a gene: 8. Germline V gene data show CDR1 as SGHTA and CDR2 as FQGTGA. This CDR3 has 16 amino acids. Written as DNA, the CDR3 is TGTGCCAGCAGCTATCGCGGGGGTGGGGGCACAGATACGCAGTATTTT. It is translated as CASSYRGGGGTDTQYF.

The rearrangement uses TRBV19 and TRBJ2-1; 12 bases line up with TRBD2. The CDR3 is 16 amino acids. Germline V lookup: CDR1 LNHDA, CDR2 SQIVND (reference sequence). Trimming removed 3 bases from V and 10 bases from J; junction bases left unmatched: 10. CDR3 nucleotides: TGTGCCAGTAGTATCTCCGCTAGCGGGGGGGCCTGGGAGCAGTTCTTC. It translates to CASSISASGGAWEQFF.

The rearrangement uses TRBV27 and TRBJ2-5; D not certain. With 5 bases removed from V and 2 bases from J, the gap between germline ends came to 15 bases. This CDR3 comprises 15 residues. Germline CDR1 is MNHEY and CDR2 is SMNVEV (reference sequence). The CDR3 DNA reads TGTGCCAGCAGTAAAATGACTTCGCCTCAAGAGACCCAGTACTTC. It translates to CASSKMTSPQETQYF.

V is TRBV11-2 and J is TRBJ2-7, with TRBD2 identical over 9 bases. The CDR3 is 16 amino acids. The germline gives CDR1 SGHAT, CDR2 FQNNGV. J was trimmed by 4 bases and V by 1 base; bases with no gene match: 8. CDR3 coding DNA: TGTGCCAGCAGCTTAGCGGCGGGAGGGTTAGTTTACGAGCAGTACTTC. Amino acids: CASSLAAGGLVYEQYF.

The CDR3, as DNA: TGTGCCAGCAGTTCCTCGACCTTTAGCTCCTACAATGAGCAGTTCTTC. This translates into CASSSSTFSSYNEQFF. This chain connects TRBV28 to TRBJ2-1; D is ambiguous. The V end lost 4 bases, the J end lost 0 bases, and 13 bases lay between the germline ends. In germline, CDR1 is MDHEN, CDR2 SYDVKM. The CDR3 covers 16 residues.

V and J are TRBV7-9 and TRBJ2-7, with TRBD2 matching 7 bases. The CDR3 is made up of 13 amino acids. J gave up 3 bases and V 7 bases, and 6 bases lay outside the gene matches. CDR1 is SEHNR and CDR2 is FQNEAQ in the germline V gene (reference sequence). CDR3 protein: CASIPGGSYEQYF. CDR3 DNA: TGTGCCAGCATCCCGGGAGGTAGCTACGAGCAGTACTTC.

The CDR3 is CASSFDNEQFF. CDR3 nucleotide sequence: TGTGCCAGCAGTTTCGATAATGAGCAGTTCTTC. The chain employs TRBV28 and TRBJ2-1; D is unresolved. V lost 3 bases to trimming and J lost 7 bases, with 4 bases between them. The germline CDR1 and CDR2 sequences are MDHEN and SYDVKM. The CDR3 loop spans 11 amino acids.

Concerning this clone itself: One end of the junction does not line up with germline, which may come from a read error. The V gene is TRBV5-1, the J gene TRBJ2-7; 8 bases agree with TRBD2. The V gene's germline CDR1 is SGHRS and CDR2 YFSETQ. This CDR3 is 13 amino acids long. The CDR3 DNA reads TGCGCCAGCAGCCCGGGGGGGCTGGACAGCCCTGACTTC. Protein sequence: CASSPGGLDSPDF. Variable domain in full (rest from reference TRBV5-1 and TRBJ2-7): KAGVTQTPRYLIKTRGQQVTLSCSPISGHRSVSWYQQTPGQGLQFLFEYFSETQRNKGNFPGRFSGRQFSNSRSEMNVSTLELGDSALYLCASSPGGLDSPDFGPGTRLTVT.

For the CDR3, the DNA is TGTGCCAGCAGCTTAACCCCGGGGACAGGGTTCGATGAGCAGTTCTTC. It yields the protein CASSLTPGTGFDEQFF. This sequence joins TRBV28 and TRBJ2-1, with TRBD1 matching over 9 bases. The germline V gene encodes CDR1 MDHEN and CDR2 SYDVKM. V lost 6 bases and J lost 8; bases outside the gene matches: 14. This CDR3 comprises 16 residues.

The rearrangement joins TRBV30 to TRBJ1-2; D gene unclear. From germline, CDR1 is GTSNPN and CDR2 SVGIG (reference sequence). This CDR3 has 13 residues. Trimming removed 6 bases from V and 4 bases from J, with 15 bases in between. CDR3 protein: CACWRVGGYGYTF. CDR3 bases: TGTGCCTGTTGGCGGGTTGGAGGCTATGGCTACACCTTC.

V gene TRBV18 combines with J gene TRBJ1-2; perhaps TRBD1 as D (5 bases). V was cut by 4 bases and J by 1 base, with 7 bases left in between. Germline V gives CDR1 KGHSH, CDR2 LQKENI. The CDR3 extends over 13 amino acids. CDR3 loop: CASSLDSNYGYTF. Here the CDR3 DNA reads TGTGCCAGCTCACTAGACAGTAACTATGGCTACACCTTC.

This chain connects TRBV5-1 to TRBJ1-1, with unresolved D. V lost 3 bases to trimming and J lost 5 bases, with 20 bases between them. The germline V gene encodes CDR1 SGHRS and CDR2 YFSETQ. The CDR3 consists of 16 residues. The CDR3 reads CASSSRASPGGTEAFF. The CDR3 DNA sequence: TGCGCCAGCAGCTCCCGGGCCTCTCCAGGAGGGACTGAAGCTTTCTTT.

The V call is TRBV25-1, the J call TRBJ1-1; TRBD1 aligns across 10 bases. CDR3 length: 13 amino acids. Germline V gene data show CDR1 as MGHDK and CDR2 as SYGVNS. V trimming: 5 bases; J trimming: 4 bases; junction bases outside the gene matches: 1. The CDR3 region has the DNA TGTGCCAGCAGTAGGACAGGGGGCACTGAAGCTTTCTTT. Encoded protein: CASSRTGGTEAFF.

V and J are TRBV5-1 and TRBJ2-5, with D possibly being TRBD1 (6 bases). Germline lookup yields CDR1 SGHRS and CDR2 YFSETQ. V lost 0 bases, J lost 1 base, and 7 bases lay in between. This CDR3 region has 14 residues. In DNA, the CDR3 is TGCGCCAGCAGCTTGGGGGACATCCAAGAGACCCAGTACTTC. Translated: CASSLGDIQETQYF. Using reference TRBV5-1 and TRBJ2-5 for the parts outside the CDR3, the full variable domain is KAGVTQTPRYLIKTRGQQVTLSCSPISGHRSVSWYQQTPGQGLQFLFEYFSETQRNKGNFPGRFSGRQFSNSRSEMNVSTLELGDSALYLCASSLGDIQETQYFGPGTRLLVL.

The chain recombines TRBV5-1 with TRBJ2-2; 9 nucleotides agree with TRBD1. This CDR3 region has 15 residues. Germline V gene sequence: CDR1 SGHRS, CDR2 YFSETQ. V lost 2 bases to trimming and J lost 5 bases; unmatched junction nucleotides: 4. CDR3 DNA: TGCGCCAGCAGCTTCGCCGGGACAGGGACCGGGGAGCTGTTTTTT. Translating gives CASSFAGTGTGELFF. Full variable domain (remainder filled in from reference TRBV5-1 and TRBJ2-2): KAGVTQTPRYLIKTRGQQVTLSCSPISGHRSVSWYQQTPGQGLQFLFEYFSETQRNKGNFPGRFSGRQFSNSRSEMNVSTLELGDSALYLCASSFAGTGTGELFFGEGSRLTVL.

The chain combines TRBV5-1 with TRBJ1-1; 10 positions agree with TRBD1. The CDR3 loop spans 15 amino acids. V trimming: 2 bases; J trimming: 1 base; junction bases outside the gene matches: 2. CDR1 is SGHRS and CDR2 is YFSETQ in the germline V gene. CDR3 amino acids: CASSLGTGENTEAFF. CDR3 sequence (DNA): TGCGCCAGCAGCTTAGGGACAGGGGAGAACACTGAAGCTTTCTTT.

This chain links TRBV28 with TRBJ2-3; D ambiguous. With 9 bases removed from V and 5 bases from J, the gap between germline ends came to 15 bases. This CDR3 comprises 13 residues. Germline V gives CDR1 MDHEN, CDR2 SYDVKM. CDR3 DNA: TGTGCCAGTAACGACAAACTGAGAGATACGCAGTATTTT. Residues: CASNDKLRDTQYF.

J is TRBJ2-7 and V is TRBV27, with D hard to call. V was shortened by 5 bases and J by 4 bases, with 15 bases between the two germline ends. The CDR3 sequence is 14 residues long. CDR1 and CDR2 (germline): MNHEY, SMNVEV (reference sequence). The CDR3 loop reads CASSPPGGEYEQYF. For the CDR3, the DNA is TGTGCCAGCAGTCCCCCGGGTGGAGAGTACGAGCAGTACTTC.

This chain uses TRBV9 with TRBJ2-1, with 15 bases fitting TRBD2. The CDR3 contains 17 residues. Germline CDR1 reads SGDLS; CDR2 reads YYNGEE. V shed 0 bases, J shed 7 bases, and the junction held 5 bases outside the gene matches. DNA for the CDR3: TGTGCCAGCAGCGTAGCCGGGACTAGCGGGGGGCGGAATGAGCAGTTCTTC. The encoded protein is CASSVAGTSGGRNEQFF.

V usage is TRBV7-6 and J usage is TRBJ2-5; 8 nucleotides match TRBD1. Germline-derived CDR1 and CDR2 are SGHVS and FNYEAQ. The J segment lost 2 bases and the V segment lost 1 base, leaving 6 bases of the junction unmatched. CDR3 length: 16 amino acids. CDR3 sequence (DNA): TGTGCCAGCAGCTTAGAGGCAGGGGGCGTTCAAGAGACCCAGTACTTC. It codes for CASSLEAGGVQETQYF.

The chain has TRBV5-3 and TRBJ2-2; D not resolved. TRBV5-3 is sorted into the ORF group, with uncertain function. The CDR3 is 14 amino acids. Trimming took off 8 bases at V and 3 bases at J, with 14 bases between the two ends. The CDR3 DNA sequence: TGTGCCAGGCGCCCTACCTTTGACACCGGGGAGCTGTTTTTT. Translating it yields CARRPTFDTGELFF.

V gene TRBV9 combines with J gene TRBJ2-2, with 7 bases identical to TRBD2. V dropped 4 bases and J dropped 5; count of bases not matched to a gene: 8. This CDR3 region has 15 residues. CDR1 and CDR2 from the germline V gene are SGDLS and YYNGEE. Written as DNA, the CDR3 is TGTGCCAGCAGCACCCAATGGGGGGGTACCGGGGAGCTGTTTTTT. As protein: CASSTQWGGTGELFF.

As for this clone: The sample holds other DNA sequences that translate to the same CDR3. V and J are TRBV19 and TRBJ1-1, with a possible D match to TRBD1 (5 bases). The CDR3 length is 14 residues. The germline V and J ends were trimmed by 5 bases and 4 bases, with 14 bases remaining between them. Germline V gene lookup returns CDR1 LNHDA and CDR2 SQIVND (reference sequence). In DNA, the CDR3 is TGTGCCAGTAGTCCCCGGGGGGGGTCCACTGAAGCTTTCTTT. Encoded protein: CASSPRGGSTEAFF.

This chain uses TRBV5-8 with TRBJ1-1; D is uncertain. This CDR3 comprises 14 residues. CDR1 is SGHTS and CDR2 is YDEGEE in the germline V gene. Trimming took off 4 bases at V and 1 base at J, with 11 bases between the two ends. Written as DNA, the CDR3 is TGTGCCAGCAGCCAATCCTGGGCGAACACTGAAGCTTTCTTT. Translated, it gives CASSQSWANTEAFF.

As for this clone: Other nucleotide sequences from this sample produce the same CDR3. The rearrangement links TRBV7-2 to TRBJ2-7; weak D call: TRBD2 (7 bases). This CDR3 comprises 14 residues. From germline, CDR1 is SGHTA and CDR2 FQGNSA. Trimming took 0 bases from V and 2 from J, leaving 8 bases between them. The CDR3 nucleotides read TGTGCCAGCAGCTTAGCAGGGGGGGCCTACGAGCAGTACTTC. It codes for CASSLAGGAYEQYF. The full variable domain, in which reference TRBV7-2 and TRBJ2-7 provide the parts outside the CDR3, is GAGVSQSPSNKVTEKGKDVELRCDPISGHTALYWYRQSLGQGLEFLIYFQGNSAPDKSGLPSDRFSAERTGGSVSTLTIQRTQQEDSAVYLCASSLAGGAYEQYFGPGTRLTVT.

The chain carries TRBV18 and TRBJ1-6; no firm D call. The germline V gene has CDR1 KGHSH and CDR2 LQKENI. This CDR3 is built from 13 residues. V lost 2 bases, J lost 7 bases, and 6 bases lay in between. The CDR3 spells CASSPGVNSPLHF. CDR3 DNA: TGTGCCAGCTCACCAGGGGTGAATTCACCCCTCCACTTT.